Described below is a single T cell receptor beta chain sequence and its context. Its antigen target is currently unknown. Base qualities were left out, and no much larger clone turns up one base away. The sample's time point label, decoded: cycle 4 day 1 (C4D1), after 6 weeks of nivolumab. Every trial patient had relapsed following autologous stem cell transplantation, and prior brentuximab vedotin exposure was what differed among cohorts A, B and C. A total of about 51 patients with relapsed/refractory classical Hodgkin lymphoma made up the trial cohort, and each patient's best overall response was complete response, partial response or progressive disease. In the multi-cohort phase II CheckMate 205 trial, trial patients received single-agent nivolumab. Best overall response was determined by an independent review committee according to the 2007 International Working Group response criteria. Trial PBMCs were collected immediately before nivolumab initiation (C1D1) and during therapy at cycle 2 day 1 and cycle 4 day 1. Peripheral blood was collected in 8 mL Vacutainer Cell Preparation Tubes, from which PBMCs were isolated by centrifugation and then cryopreserved.

The record originates from a study of PD-1 blockade in classical Hodgkin lymphoma (dated by TCRdb to the early 2020s). With regard to the full study: Nivolumab dosing was 3 mg/kg intravenously every 2 weeks, continuing until either disease progression or unacceptable toxicity. A peripheral blood immune signature of response to PD-1 blockade in classical Hodgkin lymphoma was defined using TCR beta sequencing and CyTOF.

According to the germline V gene, CDR1 reads SGHTA and CDR2 reads FQGNSA. Taken from cysteine to phenylalanine, the CDR3 has 12 residues. The kept DNA is CDR3 alone, 36 bases in frame from the first base. Trimming takes 5 bases from V and 6 bases from J, and the germline ends sit 10 bases apart. Overall study results and their limits: The study was restricted to a single clinical trial cohort, and the causes of repertoire differences, possibly disease activity or prior therapy, were left undefined. CD4+ but not CD8+ TCR diversity rose significantly by C4D1 (p=0.0027 vs p=0.16), most apparent in complete responders (p=0.02). Trial patients achieving complete response had baseline diversity similar to newly diagnosed patients, whereas partial responders and progressors had significantly lower diversity. Lower diversity was seen in patients whose nivolumab began less than 1 year after ASCT, and these patients were left out of later analyses so that immune reconstitution would not confound the results. Baseline TCR diversity was reported to be lower in newly diagnosed patients than in healthy donors, and even lower in relapsed/refractory patients.

The Qiagen DNeasy kit was used to extract genomic DNA both from unsorted PBMCs and from the negatively selected CD4+ and CD8+ fractions. Amplification of TCR beta CDR3 regions was done by immunoSEQ multiplex PCR with primers that anneal to V and J segments. A synthetic immune receptor repertoire was used to minimize amplification bias, and any remaining bias was removed computationally after sequencing. On the study's bioinformatics: Repertoire diversity was quantified as the Shannon entropy index using custom Python scripts. Unsorted, CD4+ and CD8+ repertoires were analyzed separately, except for combined analyses in which CD4+ and CD8+ sequences were merged in silico. A clone counted as expanded when the clone's frequency after treatment rose at least 2-fold relative to C1D1, and clones undetected at baseline were given a pseudocount of 0.5. Singleton clones were defined as clones with 0 or 1 copy at C1D1, and non-singleton clones were defined as clones with 2 or more copies. By matching protein sequences in sorted samples from the same patient, clones expanded in unsorted samples were annotated as CD4+, CD8+ or unknown. Diversity changes from C1D1 to C4D1 were tested in paired samples using Wilcoxon tests. The table comes from immuneACCESS by way of TCRdb, which keeps in-frame sequences with V and J called. Part of the clones is missing from these tables; in studies checked, under half for an unresolved V gene and the rest for unknown reasons. Clone size and V and J calls were adopted from that table, with D and trimming inferred from the DNA. Counted in this sample were 43,000 or so clones; around four fifths of them appeared once. The biggest ten clones account for 37% of the sample.

The sample here was peripheral blood mononuclear cells (PBMCs), taken before the fourth cycle of nivolumab. This sequence originates from a human donor with classical Hodgkin lymphoma. This receptor chain uses TRBV7-2 and TRBJ1-2; there is no confident call for the D gene. The DNA sequence is given as TGTGCCAGCAGCCAAACAAAGAATGGCTACACCTTC. It translates as CASSQTKNGYTF.